These 21 T cell receptor beta chains were sequenced from one sample in a study of blood T cell repertoires in COVID-19. The data were produced by immunoSEQ multiplex PCR, yet TCRdb's version contains in-frame clones alone and is incomplete. The sample includes approximately 290,000 clones, 80% to 95% seen only once; the top ten take 0.9% to 1.2%. The source material was PBMCs or T cells enriched from blood (not recorded which). All receptors come from a woman in her twenties or thirties who had recovered from COVID-19.

This sequence joins TRBV28 and TRBJ2-2; 10 bases map to TRBD2. The CDR3 is 17 residues long. Germline CDR1 reads MDHEN; CDR2 reads SYDVKM. Losses at the gene ends were 3 bases for V and 4 bases for J; bases not matched to a gene: 8. The CDR3 nucleotides are TGTGCCAGCAGTTTTACCGGGACTAGCGTTTTCACCGGGGAGCTGTTTTTT. Translated, it gives CASSFTGTSVFTGELFF.

The V call is TRBV5-5, the J call TRBJ2-7; TRBD2 matches at 7 bases. Germline CDR1 and CDR2: SGHKS and YYEKEE (reference sequence). With V trimmed by 0 bases and J by 3 bases, 3 bases remained unmatched. CDR3 size: 14 residues. This CDR3 reads CASSLAGGRYEQYF. In DNA form, the CDR3 reads TGTGCCAGCAGCTTGGCGGGAGGCCGCTACGAGCAGTACTTC.

The genes are TRBV28 and TRBJ2-7; perhaps TRBD1 as D (5 bases). CDR1 and CDR2 from the germline V gene are MDHEN and SYDVKM. This CDR3 comprises 14 residues. Between the trimmed V and J ends, which lost 7 bases and 1 base, there was a span of 14 bases. The CDR3 DNA reads as TGTGCCAGCATCTCAGGGATGCGTTCCTACGAGCAGTACTTC. It encodes CASISGMRSYEQYF.

This chain connects TRBV7-2 to TRBJ1-1; D call uncertain. From germline, CDR1 is SGHTA and CDR2 FQGNSA. CDR3 length: 14 residues. With 0 bases removed from V and 4 bases from J, the gap between germline ends came to 9 bases. As DNA, the CDR3 is TGTGCCAGCAGCTTAGCGCTTACGGGCACTGAAGCTTTCTTT. Encoded protein: CASSLALTGTEAFF.

This clone was recorded once. The chain uses TRBV18 and TRBJ1-4; TRBD1 aligns across 8 bases. The germline V gene has CDR1 KGHSH and CDR2 LQKENI. V lost 4 bases, J lost 0 bases, and 7 bases stayed unmatched. CDR3 length equals 17 residues. The CDR3 DNA reads TGTGCCAGCTCACGGACAGGGAAGATGGCAACTAATGAAAAACTGTTTTTT. Amino acid sequence: CASSRTGKMATNEKLFF.

The J gene is TRBJ2-1, the V gene TRBV6-2 or TRBV6-3; D possibly corresponds to TRBD2 (6 bases). The CDR3 consists of 16 residues. The V and J ends lost 0 bases and 7 bases respectively, with 16 bases between them. Germline V gene lookup returns CDR1 MNHEY and CDR2 SVGEGT. This CDR3 reads CASSYSTPGLSNEQFF. In DNA, the CDR3 is TGTGCCAGCAGTTACTCGACCCCGGGACTGTCGAATGAGCAGTTCTTC.

The V call is TRBV11-1, the J call TRBJ1-2, with 10 bases aligning to TRBD1. The length of the CDR3 is 16 residues. V shed 5 bases, J shed 8 bases, and the junction held 14 bases outside the gene matches. Germline V lookup: CDR1 SGHAT, CDR2 FQDESV (reference sequence). The CDR3 reads CASSPRQGAIPGGYTF. In DNA, the CDR3 is TGTGCCAGCAGCCCCCGACAGGGGGCGATACCAGGCGGCTACACCTTC. Combining the CDR3 with reference TRBV11-1 and TRBJ1-2 gives the whole variable domain EAEVAQSPRYKITEKSQAVAFWCDPISGHATLYWYRQILGQGPELLVQFQDESVVDDSQLPKDRFSAERLKGVDSTLKIQPAELGDSAMYLCASSPRQGAIPGGYTFGSGTRLTVV.

The CDR3 region is CASSDNWGGNQPQHF. CDR3 sequence (DNA): TGTGCCAGCAGCGACAATTGGGGCGGCAATCAGCCCCAGCATTTT. The chain combines TRBV6-5 with TRBJ1-5; a possible D gene is TRBD1 (5 bases). CDR3 length: 15 residues. The germline V gene has CDR1 MNHEY and CDR2 SVGAGI. V was shortened by 6 bases and J by 2 bases, with 14 bases between the two germline ends.

The rearrangement joins TRBV7-6 to TRBJ2-2; 9 bases fit TRBD1. The germline V gene has CDR1 SGHVS and CDR2 FNYEAQ. This CDR3 spans 17 amino acids. V shed 6 bases, J shed 6 bases, and the junction held 14 bases outside the gene matches. The CDR3 spells CASSLTTGTGKAGELFF. The DNA for the CDR3 is TGTGCCAGCAGTTTAACGACCGGGACAGGGAAGGCCGGGGAGCTGTTTTTT.

This clone has a single count. The J gene is TRBJ1-6, the V gene TRBV28; D may be TRBD1 (6 bases). CDR1 and CDR2 from the germline V gene are MDHEN and SYDVKM. V gave up 2 bases and J gave up 5 bases, with 7 bases separating them. This CDR3 comprises 14 residues. The CDR3: CASSLGQNNSPLHF. CDR3 DNA sequence: TGTGCCAGCAGTTTAGGACAGAATAATTCACCCCTCCACTTT.

The chain employs TRBV5-4 and TRBJ2-3; 15 bases align to TRBD2. Germline trimming cut 7 bases from V and 6 bases from J; bases unmatched to any gene: 9. In germline, CDR1 is SGHNT, CDR2 YYREEE (reference sequence). The CDR3 consists of 16 residues. The CDR3 DNA is TGTGCCAGCGGTCGGACTAGCGGGAGGGGGTTGGATACGCAGTATTTT. Residues: CASGRTSGRGLDTQYF.

Remarks on this clone: The same CDR3 arises from other DNA sequences in this sample as well. CDR3 in DNA: TGTGCCAGCAGTGAGGAGGGTCAAGGAAGCTATGGCTACACCTTC. Protein product: CASSEEGQGSYGYTF. The genes are TRBV2 and TRBJ1-2, with D uncertain. Trimming stripped 3 bases from V and 4 bases from J, with 15 bases between. Germline-derived CDR1 and CDR2 are SNHLY and FYNNEI. The CDR3 has 15 amino acids.

This clone was seen once. This chain links TRBV29-1 with TRBJ1-5; a weak D match, TRBD1 (5 bases). V was clipped by 4 bases and J by 5 bases, with 9 bases between them. From germline, CDR1 is SQVTM and CDR2 ANQGSEA. The CDR3 has 12 amino acids. CDR3 protein: CSVAGIDQPQHF. CDR3 DNA sequence: TGCAGCGTTGCAGGGATCGATCAGCCCCAGCATTTT.

The rearrangement joins TRBV13 to TRBJ1-2, with 7 bases matching TRBD1. Trimming took 6 bases from V and 7 from J; bases not matched to a gene: 8. This CDR3 spans 13 amino acids. Germline values: CDR1 PRHDT, CDR2 FYEKMQ (reference sequence). The CDR3 protein is CASSIVQGSGYTF. CDR3 in DNA: TGTGCCAGCAGTATTGTACAGGGGTCTGGCTACACCTTC.

The rearrangement links TRBV19 to TRBJ1-3, with a weak D call TRBD1 (5 bases). V was shortened by 1 base and J by 0 bases, with 16 bases between the two germline ends. The germline gives CDR1 LNHDA, CDR2 SQIVND (reference sequence). The CDR3 consists of 18 residues. The CDR3 sequence is CASSIAVFMDNSGNTIYF. As DNA, the CDR3 is TGTGCCAGTAGTATAGCTGTTTTTATGGACAACTCTGGAAACACCATATATTTT. The whole variable domain, filled in from reference TRBV19 and TRBJ1-3, reads DGGITQSPKYLFRKEGQNVTLSCEQNLNHDAMYWYRQDPGQGLRLIYYSQIVNDFQKGDIAEGYSVSREKKESFPLTVTSAQKNPTAFYLCASSIAVFMDNSGNTIYFGEGSWLTVV.

The chain couples TRBV9 to TRBJ2-1, with 7 bases lining up with TRBD2. Per germline, CDR1 SGDLS and CDR2 YYNGEE. The trim removed 0 bases at V and 2 bases at J, leaving 5 bases unmatched. CDR3 size: 16 residues. This CDR3 is CASSVEGGSPYNEQFF. As DNA, the CDR3 is TGTGCCAGCAGCGTAGAGGGAGGGAGTCCCTACAATGAGCAGTTCTTC.

V gene TRBV7-9 combines with J gene TRBJ2-7; weak D call: TRBD1 (6 bases). From germline, CDR1 is SEHNR and CDR2 FQNEAQ (reference sequence). Between the trimmed V and J ends, which lost 5 bases and 1 base, there was a span of 12 bases. This CDR3 comprises 14 residues. This CDR3 is CASSDQGRSYEQYF. The CDR3 coding sequence is TGTGCCAGCAGCGATCAGGGGCGTTCCTACGAGCAGTACTTC.

The J gene is TRBJ2-1, the V gene TRBV7-9, with D tentatively TRBD1 (5 bases). V gave up 5 bases and J gave up 0 bases, with 8 bases separating them. The germline V gene has CDR1 SEHNR and CDR2 FQNEAQ (reference sequence). The CDR3 is 14 amino acids. The CDR3 region has the DNA TGTGCCAGCAGCCTTAGGGGCTCCTACAATGAGCAGTTCTTC. Translated: CASSLRGSYNEQFF.

This rearrangement joins TRBV28 to TRBJ1-3; D is uncertain. The CDR3 spans 15 residues. Trimming took 7 bases from V and 3 from J, leaving 16 bases between them. Germline values: CDR1 MDHEN, CDR2 SYDVKM. The CDR3 DNA follows: TGTGCCAGCACCCGTCCGGGGAGGGATGGAAACACCATATATTTT. This encodes CASTRPGRDGNTIYF. Filled out from reference TRBV28 and TRBJ1-3, the complete variable domain reads DVKVTQSSRYLVKRTGEKVFLECVQDMDHENMFWYRQDPGLGLRLIYFSYDVKMKEKGDIPEGYSVSREKKERFSLILESASTNQTSMYLCASTRPGRDGNTIYFGEGSWLTVV.

This clone has only one observation. The chain carries TRBV28 and TRBJ2-3; D gene uncertain. CDR3 length: 14 amino acids. Trimming took 2 bases from V and 1 from J, leaving 7 bases between them. Germline CDR1 is MDHEN and CDR2 is SYDVKM. This chain's CDR3 is CASSLVQGTDTQYF. In nucleotides, the CDR3 is TGTGCCAGCAGTTTAGTGCAGGGCACAGATACGCAGTATTTT.

The chain recombines TRBV28 with TRBJ2-3; D might be TRBD1 (6 bases). Per the germline V gene, CDR1 is MDHEN and CDR2 is SYDVKM. CDR3 length equals 15 residues. V lost 6 bases to trimming and J lost 0 bases, with 13 bases between them. The CDR3 sequence is CASSSRQASTDTQYF. The DNA of the CDR3 is TGTGCCAGCAGCTCCAGACAGGCTAGCACAGATACGCAGTATTTT.